This section outlines one T cell receptor (beta chain) sequence together with its context. Its antigen is not identified. At one end the junction does not follow the germline gene, possibly because of a read error. This table comes from immunoSEQ multiplex PCR, and its TCRdb copy is limited to in-frame clones, with some not included. Here the sample spans 30,000 to 35,000 clones, approximately 85% being singletons. Brentuximab vedotin exposure varied among the patients, all of whom had relapsed after autologous stem cell transplantation. The best responses consisted of complete response, partial response or progressive disease. Looked up from germline, CDR1 is SSHAT and CDR2 is FNYEAQ (reference sequence). CDR3 length equals 13 residues. These data come from a study of PD-1 blockade in classical Hodgkin lymphoma. General observations from the study: Reported findings placed baseline TCR diversity lower in newly diagnosed patients (compared with healthy donors). Before treatment, complete responders showed about the same diversity as newly diagnosed patients.

Material: peripheral blood mononuclear cells (PBMCs), obtained at baseline. This receptor was obtained from a human donor with classical Hodgkin lymphoma. V is TRBV7-7 and J is TRBJ2-1; D is unclear. CDR3 amino acids: CASSSDSYNEQFF. In nucleotides, the CDR3 is TGTGCTAGCAGCTCAGACTCCTACAATGAGCAGTTCTTC.